This T cell receptor (beta chain) was documented in a study of molecular identifiers for immune sequencing clone quantification. Study findings and constraints: Detecting spiked Jurkat TCR RNA from one cell among one million naive cells was reportedly possible.

A remark on this clonotype: The target antigen is unknown.

Naive CD8 library inputs spanned about 19,000 to 1,000,000 sorted cells and 10%, 30% or 50% RNA. Based on a CD8+CD4-CCR7+CD45RA+ profile, naive CD8 T cells were sorted. Trimming cost V 5 bases and J 4 bases, with 17 bases left between them. The CDR3 runs 15 residues. Listed TCR primers and previously described methods were used for bulk TCR libraries. TCRdb fed the PCR reads into MiXCR, producing one record per CDR3 protein. The table records about half a million distinct CDR3 sequences, about 25% of them present only once. The TCR was taken from a human donor in good health. Some libraries in this study had Jurkat cell RNA spiked in. This sequence joins TRBV12-3 or TRBV12-4 and TRBJ1-2; D is unclear. The sequenced material came from naive CD8+ T cells from blood, with Jurkat cell RNA spiked in. As for subset: FACS-sorted CD8+CD4-CCR7+CD45RA+ naive T cells. CDR3 sequence: CASSAVGGVIYGYTF. In DNA form, the CDR3 reads TGTGCCAGCAGTGCCGTTGGAGGCGTAATCTATGGCTACACCTTC.